The 19 T cell receptor beta chains below all came from one sample that was sequenced in a study of T-cell reconstitution after alpha-beta-depleted transplantation in children. Unique molecular identifiers were incorporated when the TCRbeta library was constructed. TCRdb redid the calling of the PCR reads with MiXCR, one entry per CDR3 protein. Counted here are approximately 270,000 distinct CDR3 sequences, more than 20% occurring once; the ten biggest clones make up around 4.8%. Sequences were derived from PBMCs, mostly from graft donor cells, sampled 360 days after TCRalphabeta/CD19-depleted stem cell transplant. The receptors stem from a female patient aged 2-10 years who had a stem cell transplant for congenital amegakaryocytic thrombocytopenia, so the T cells may come from the graft donor.

There are a few counts of this clonotype. V gene TRBV19 combines with J gene TRBJ2-7, with a possible D match to TRBD1 (5 bases). This CDR3 is built from 15 residues. Trimming pared 7 bases from V and 2 bases from J, leaving 18 bases between. CDR1 is LNHDA, CDR2 SQIVND, per germline (reference sequence). CDR3 DNA sequence: TGTGCCAGTATCTGGGGAAGGACACCTACCTACGAGCAGTACTTC. Translation gives CASIWGRTPTYEQYF.

The chain employs TRBV4-2 and TRBJ1-1, with TRBD1 as a possible D gene (6 bases). Germline V CDR1 and CDR2: LGHNA, YNFKEQ. There are 16 residues in the CDR3. V lost 1 base and J lost 0, with 12 bases in between. CDR3 DNA: TGTGCCAGCAGCCAAGCCTACTGGGACATGAACACTGAAGCTTTCTTT. As protein: CASSQAYWDMNTEAFF.

With respect to this clonotype: As the CDR3 is not closed by the conserved phenylalanine or tryptophan, this likely results from a read error. The rearrangement uses TRBV5-1 and TRBJ1-1, with 7 bases fitting TRBD1. Germline lookup yields CDR1 SGHRS and CDR2 YFSETQ. The CDR3 runs to 14 residues. Trimming at V came to 5 bases and at J to 5 bases, leaving 9 bases not matched to a gene. CDR3 region: CASRSTGEGTEAFL. The CDR3 coding sequence is TGCGCCAGCAGATCCACAGGGGAGGGAACTGAAGCTTTCCTT.

The V call is TRBV20-1, the J call TRBJ2-5; maybe TRBD2 (6 bases). Per the germline V gene, CDR1 is DFQATT and CDR2 is SNEGSKA (reference sequence). The ends were cut back, 0 bases at V and 1 base at J, with 12 bases in the middle. The CDR3 covers 15 residues. CDR3 in DNA: TGCAGTGCTAGAGATTGGAGGGACTCCCAAGAGACCCAGTACTTC. Encoded protein: CSARDWRDSQETQYF.

This clonotype was detected a few times. The chain employs TRBV20-1 and TRBJ2-7, with a possible D match to TRBD2 (5 bases). This CDR3 is 12 amino acids long. The germline gives CDR1 DFQATT, CDR2 SNEGSKA (reference sequence). The ends were cut back, 0 bases at V and 5 bases at J, with 8 bases in the middle. CDR3 amino acids: CSARDEGHEQYF. In nucleotides, the CDR3 is TGCAGTGCTAGAGATGAGGGCCACGAGCAGTACTTC.

This clonotype was seen a handful of times. The chain joins TRBV24-1 to TRBJ2-2; the D gene is possibly TRBD1 (6 bases). CDR1 and CDR2 (germline): KGHDR, SFDVKD. This CDR3 spans 17 amino acids. V lost 1 base and J lost 0, with 11 bases in between. DNA of the CDR3: TGTGCCACCAGTGATTTTTCGGCAGGGGCGAACACCGGGGAGCTGTTTTTT. Its translation is CATSDFSAGANTGELFF.

The chain couples TRBV5-5 to TRBJ2-5, with 8 positions matching TRBD2. CDR3 length: 14 amino acids. Germline CDR1 is SGHKS and CDR2 is YYEKEE (reference sequence). V lost 3 bases and J lost 1; bases outside the gene matches: 2. This CDR3 is CASSWTSLQETQYF. CDR3 coding DNA: TGTGCCAGCAGCTGGACTAGCCTCCAAGAGACCCAGTACTTC.

This clonotype was recorded a few times. J is TRBJ1-5 and V is TRBV5-1; TRBD1 agrees at 8 bases. V shed 4 bases, J shed 6 bases, and the junction held 6 bases outside the gene matches. CDR1 and CDR2 (germline): SGHRS, YFSETQ. CDR3 length equals 14 residues. CDR3 nucleotide sequence: TGCGCCAGCAGCAAAGACAGGGGAGGTCAGCCCCAGCATTTT. Protein product: CASSKDRGGQPQHF.

This clonotype was seen a few times. The chain uses TRBV20-1 and TRBJ2-7; D unresolved. V was clipped by 0 bases and J by 5 bases, with 17 bases between them. The CDR3 has 15 amino acids. CDR1 and CDR2 (germline): DFQATT, SNEGSKA (reference sequence). CDR3 bases: TGCAGTGCTAGAGATGTGTTCAAGGGTCTACACGAGCAGTACTTC. Amino acids: CSARDVFKGLHEQYF.

In its sample, this clonotype was seen once. The CDR3 carries no conserved terminal phenylalanine or tryptophan, so it likely arises from a read error. The chain combines TRBV28 with TRBJ1-6; D unresolved. Germline V lookup: CDR1 MDHEN, CDR2 SYDVKM. This CDR3 is 15 amino acids long. V was shortened by 5 bases and J by 8 bases, with 16 bases between the two germline ends. CDR3 DNA: TGTGCCAGCAGTACGTCCGGGATGAGGGATTCACCCCTCCACTCT. It specifies CASSTSGMRDSPLHS.

This clonotype was picked up many times. The chain has TRBV12-3 or TRBV12-4 and TRBJ2-3, with D possibly TRBD2 on 6 matching bases. The CDR3 runs 13 residues. V was shortened by 5 bases and J by 6 bases, with 12 bases between the two germline ends. This CDR3 reads CASSPRGGDTQYF. CDR3 coding DNA: TGTGCCAGCAGTCCGCGGGGTGGCGATACGCAGTATTTT.

This clonotype occurred a few times. The chain has TRBV10-3 and TRBJ2-7; D is uncertain. The CDR3 loop spans 11 amino acids. Germline CDR1 reads ENHRY; CDR2 reads SYGVKD. V lost 3 bases and J 5 bases, leaving 5 bases between the germline ends. The CDR3 sequence is CAISDPDEQYF. CDR3 DNA sequence: TGTGCCATCAGTGACCCAGACGAGCAGTACTTC.

The chain uses TRBV29-1 and TRBJ1-4, with 9 bases identical to TRBD1. The germline V gene encodes CDR1 SQVTM and CDR2 ANQGSEA. Germline trimming cut 4 bases from V and 7 bases from J; bases unmatched to any gene: 4. The CDR3 has 13 residues. The DNA of the CDR3 is TGCAGCGTTGCGGACAGGGGAGGTGAAAAACTGTTTTTT. This codes for CSVADRGGEKLFF.

This clonotype was seen a few times. This chain uses TRBV12-3 or TRBV12-4 with TRBJ2-7; D tentatively reads TRBD1 or TRBD2 (5 bases each). The CDR3 covers 11 residues. Trimming took 4 bases from V and 10 from J, leaving 11 bases between them. CDR3 sequence reads: CASSSRGFQYF. The CDR3 nucleotides are TGTGCCAGCAGTTCCCGGGGCTTTCAGTACTTC.

Comments on this clonotype: The junction differs from germline at one of its ends, possibly a read error. The V call is TRBV2, the J call TRBJ2-5; D remains unclear. Germline values: CDR1 SNHLY, CDR2 FYNNEI. The CDR3 has 15 residues. The CDR3 DNA reads as TGTGCCAGCAGTGGAGCCCTTCCGTACCAAGAGACCCTGTACTTC. Protein product: CASSGALPYQETLYF.

This clonotype has more than one count but fewer than ten. The chain recombines TRBV7-8 with TRBJ1-1; 11 bases match TRBD1. J was trimmed by 1 base and V by 1 base; bases with no gene match: 2. CDR3 size: 16 residues. Germline loops: CDR1 SGHVS, CDR2 FQNEAQ. CDR3 residues: CASSLVGTGGNTEAFF. CDR3 nucleotides: TGTGCCAGCAGCTTAGTGGGGACAGGGGGGAACACTGAAGCTTTCTTT.

This clonotype was recorded at least ten times. This chain links TRBV27 with TRBJ2-3, with D possibly TRBD1 on 6 matching bases. This CDR3 has 16 amino acids. Germline CDR1 reads MNHEY; CDR2 reads SMNVEV (reference sequence). Trimming left V 2 bases short and J 4 bases short, with 16 bases between. The DNA of the CDR3 is TGTGCCAGCAGTTTACGGGTGGGGGCGTGGGCAGATACGCAGTATTTT. Protein: CASSLRVGAWADTQYF.

This clonotype came up a few times. This chain joins TRBV24-1 and TRBJ2-3, with a possible D match to TRBD1 (6 bases). CDR3 size: 12 residues. CDR1 and CDR2 from the germline V gene are KGHDR and SFDVKD. Trimming left V 9 bases short and J 2 bases short, with 8 bases between. The CDR3 DNA reads as TGTGCCACCGGACAGAACACAGATACGCAGTATTTT. Translation gives CATGQNTDTQYF.

The V and J genes are TRBV12-3 or TRBV12-4 and TRBJ2-7; 12 bases match TRBD1. There are 14 residues in the CDR3. V was clipped by 6 bases and J by 4 bases; unmatched bases: 4. The CDR3, as DNA: TGTGCCAGCAGGGGACAGGGGGCGTCTTACGAGCAGTACTTC. The encoded protein is CASRGQGASYEQYF.